The table lists the clone carrying this T cell receptor beta chain with a count of one. The data are from a study of CD8 T cells in Susac syndrome. Roughly 0.45 to 1 ug RNA was reverse transcribed with random hexamers. MiXCR, run by TCRdb on the immunoSEQ multiplex PCR reads, gives a single entry per CDR3 protein. This sample has 150,000 to 250,000 distinct CDR3 sequences; about 96% occur once, and the top ten carry under 0.095%. Input material: CD4+ T cells from PBMCs. The source of this sequence is a human donor with multiple sclerosis.

CDR3 DNA: TGTGCCAGCAGCTCGGACTGGGGAGCGCAGTATTTT. It specifies CASSSDWGAQYF. The chain links TRBV7-2 to TRBJ2-3; tentatively, D is TRBD2 (5 bases). The CDR3 has 12 amino acids. With 4 bases removed from V and 10 bases from J, the gap between germline ends came to 12 bases. Per the germline V gene, CDR1 is SGHTA and CDR2 is FQGNSA.